The 4 T cell receptor beta chains reported below all come from one sample, sequenced in a study of blood T cell repertoires in COVID-19. The table came from immunoSEQ multiplex PCR; TCRdb's copy has only in-frame clones and leaves some out. The sample contains some 190,000 clones, 65% to 85% of which appear only once. The material sequenced was PBMCs or T cells enriched from blood (not recorded which). The receptors come from a man aged 25 to 40 with acute COVID-19.

Concerning this clone: Other DNA sequences in this specimen translate into the identical CDR3. The genes are TRBV29-1 and TRBJ1-1; TRBD1 aligns across 10 bases. V lost 4 bases to trimming and J lost 2 bases; unmatched junction nucleotides: 4. Per the germline V gene, CDR1 is SQVTM and CDR2 is ANQGSEA. The CDR3 has 14 residues. The CDR3 DNA is TGCAGCGTTGCCCGGACAGGGGGAAACACTGAAGCTTTCTTT. It is translated as CSVARTGGNTEAFF. Full variable domain (rest looked up from reference TRBV29-1 and TRBJ1-1): SAVISQKPSRDICQRGTSLTIQCQVDSQVTMMFWYRQQPGQSLTLIATANQGSEATYESGFVIDKFPISRPNLTFSTLTVSNMSPEDSSIYLCSVARTGGNTEAFFGQGTRLTVV.

The chain uses TRBV7-6 and TRBJ2-3; 8 nucleotides line up with TRBD2. CDR1 and CDR2 from the germline V gene are SGHVS and FNYEAQ. The CDR3 spans 15 residues. J was trimmed by 11 bases and V by 1 base; bases with no gene match: 11. In DNA, the CDR3 is TGTGCCAGCAGCTTAGAAGCGGGGGAGACGATTAGGCAGTATTTT. It yields the protein CASSLEAGETIRQYF.

There are a few counts of this clone. This rearrangement joins TRBV19 to TRBJ2-7; TRBD1 might be the D (5 bases). V was shortened by 3 bases and J by 0 bases, with 9 bases between the two germline ends. The CDR3 has 14 residues. The germline gives CDR1 LNHDA, CDR2 SQIVND (reference sequence). This CDR3 reads CASSMGQFSYEQYF. The CDR3, as DNA: TGTGCCAGTAGTATGGGGCAGTTCTCCTACGAGCAGTACTTC.

This clone has a handful of counts. V gene TRBV3-1 (or the pseudogene TRBV3-2) combines with J gene TRBJ2-7; 7 bases fit TRBD1. Germline trimming cut 4 bases from V and 2 bases from J; bases unmatched to any gene: 2. Germline V CDR1 and CDR2: LGHDT, YNNKEL (reference sequence). The CDR3 extends over 13 amino acids. The CDR3 sequence is CASSPGQPYEQYF. The DNA for the CDR3 is TGTGCCAGCAGCCCGGGACAGCCCTACGAGCAGTACTTC.